Listed below are T cell receptor beta chains from one sample, sequenced in a study of shared clonotypes between healthy human individuals. Method: immunoSEQ multiplex PCR; TCRdb's copy keeps in-frame clones and lacks some. The top ten clones hold 1.2% to 1.5% of a sample with roughly 1 million clones, about 75% of them seen once. The source material was memory CD4+ T cells sorted from blood. Receptors originate from a man younger than 30 in good health. The CDR3 runs from the conserved cysteine through the conserved F or W. D genes are given only for firm matches. The size entry is marked missing in some rows and otherwise reads once, few, many or a size class.

j_call | clone_size | v_call | d_call | cdr3_nt | cdr3_aa
TRBJ2-7 | . | TRBV25-1 | TRBD1 | TGTGCCAGCAGTGACTGGTCCCAGGGGGACTACGAGCAGTACTTC | CASSDWSQGDYEQYF
TRBJ1-6 | once | TRBV5-1 | . | TGCGCCAGCAGCCTAGGGGAGTCTAGGCATAATTCACCCCTCCACTTT | CASSLGESRHNSPLHF
TRBJ2-3 | . | TRBV5-4 | . | TGTGCCAGCAGCTCCGGGGGGCGGTCCGACACAGATACGCAGTATTTT | CASSSGGRSDTDTQYF
TRBJ2-1 | once | TRBV7-2 | . | TGTGCCAGCAGCTTAGGGGCCAGCTCCTACAATGAGCAGTTCTTC | CASSLGASSYNEQFF
TRBJ1-1 | . | TRBV10-2 | TRBD1 | TGCGCCAGCAGACTGACAGGGTCAGCTTTCTTT | CASRLTGSAFF
TRBJ2-5 | . | TRBV7-3 | TRBD2 | TGTGCCAGCAGCTTAACTAGCGGGGGGGCTGTAGAGACCCAGTACTTC | CASSLTSGGAVETQYF
TRBJ2-7 | . | TRBV19 | TRBD2 | TGTGCCAGTAGTATCGGGGATAGCGGGAGCTCCTACGAGCAGTACTTC | CASSIGDSGSSYEQYF
TRBJ1-2 | . | TRBV5-6 | . | TGTGCCAGCAGCTTGGAACGGGGGCCCTTCTATGGCTACACCTTC | CASSLERGPFYGYTF
TRBJ2-3 | few | TRBV2 | . | TGTGCCAGCAGGGGCGGGACAGATTCTTCGGATACGCAGTATTTT | CASRGGTDSSDTQYF
TRBJ1-1 | once | TRBV5-6 | . | TGTGCCAGCAGCTTGGCTGACGGGAGGACTGAAGCTTTCTTT | CASSLADGRTEAFF
TRBJ1-4 | . | TRBV10-3 | . | TGTGCCATCAGTGCGGCGGGTAAGGAAGAAAAACTGTTTTTT | CAISAAGKEEKLFF
TRBJ2-1 | . | TRBV28 | . | TGTGCCAGCAGTTTTTCGGTTCTTGGGCAGTTCTTC | CASSFSVLGQFF
TRBJ2-5 | many | TRBV13 | . | TGTGCCAGCAGCTTATTCAACAGGTTAGAGACCCAGTACTTC | CASSLFNRLETQYF
TRBJ2-2 | . | TRBV5-4 | . | TGTGCCAGCACCGCCCGGGATAAGGACACCGGGGAGCTGTTTTTT | CASTARDKDTGELFF
TRBJ1-4 | . | TRBV18 | . | TGTGCCAGCTCACCACGGCAGGGGCGGGGTGAAAAACTGTTTTTT | CASSPRQGRGEKLFF
TRBJ1-3 | . | TRBV5-1 | . | TGCGCCAGCAGCTTGGTGGCAGGGACTGGAAACACCATATATTTT | CASSLVAGTGNTIYF
TRBJ1-1 | . | TRBV6-1 | . | TGTGCCAGCAAGGGAGTGAGGGTCACTGAAGCTTTCTTT | CASKGVRVTEAFF
TRBJ2-7 | . | TRBV6-1 | . | TGTGCCAGCAGAGGGGGGACTTACGAGCAGTACTTC | CASRGGTYEQYF
TRBJ2-3 | few | TRBV27 | TRBD1 | TGTGCCAGCAGTTTACAGGGGGCAGATACGCAGTATTTT | CASSLQGADTQYF